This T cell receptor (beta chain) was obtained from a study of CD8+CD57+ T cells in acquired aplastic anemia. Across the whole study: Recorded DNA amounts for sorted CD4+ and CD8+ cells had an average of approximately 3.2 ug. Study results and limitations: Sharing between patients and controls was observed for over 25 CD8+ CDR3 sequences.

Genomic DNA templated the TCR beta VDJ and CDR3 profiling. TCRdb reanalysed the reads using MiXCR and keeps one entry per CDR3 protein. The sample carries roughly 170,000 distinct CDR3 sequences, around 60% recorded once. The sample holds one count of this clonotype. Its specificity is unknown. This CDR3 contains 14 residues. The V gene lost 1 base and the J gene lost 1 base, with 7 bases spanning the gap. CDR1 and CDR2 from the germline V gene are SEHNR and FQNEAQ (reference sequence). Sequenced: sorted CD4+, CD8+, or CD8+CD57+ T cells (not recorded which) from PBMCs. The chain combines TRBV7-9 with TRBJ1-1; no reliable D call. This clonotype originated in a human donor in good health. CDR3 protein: CASSLVAGNTEAFF. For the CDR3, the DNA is TGTGCCAGCAGCTTAGTGGCAGGGAACACTGAAGCTTTCTTT. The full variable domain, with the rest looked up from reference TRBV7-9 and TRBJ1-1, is DTGVSQNPRHKITKRGQNVTFRCDPISEHNRLYWYRQTLGQGPEFLTYFQNEAQLEKSRLLSDRFSAERPKGSFSTLEIQRTEQGDSAMYLCASSLVAGNTEAFFGQGTRLTVV.